This TCR beta chain came from a study of blood T cell repertoires in COVID-19. About the study: Samples representing acute and convalescent COVID-19 were sourced from the United States, Italy and Spain. T cells, B-cell-depleted T cells, or PBMCs provided the cDNA or gDNA that served as material.

Germline CDR1 and CDR2: MDHEN and SYDVKM. This CDR3 region has 13 residues. V was trimmed by 6 bases and J by 5 bases, leaving 13 bases between them. How the authors handled the data: Amplifying reference gene primers gave estimates of nucleated cell counts. This table comes from immunoSEQ multiplex PCR, and its TCRdb copy is limited to in-frame clones, with some not included. V and J calls and clone size are copied from that table; D and trimming were computed from the DNA. The table shows roughly 250,000 clones, with 75% to 90% occurring only once. The J gene is TRBJ1-1, the V gene TRBV28; D unresolved. The source is a human donor in a cohort sampled during active COVID-19. What was sequenced was peripheral blood. Here the CDR3 reads CASRLQLRTEAFF. CDR3 DNA sequence: TGTGCCAGCAGGTTACAGTTACGTACTGAAGCTTTCTTT.